This entry lists 9 T cell receptor beta chains sequenced from one sample in a study of spatial heterogeneity in lung cancer. Findings and limits, study-wide: Mutation tallies in tumors tracked expanded intratumoral alpha and beta TCR counts.

Time point noted: sample taken at primary tumor resection. TCRdb re-called the 5' RACE reads with MiXCR, one entry per CDR3 protein. The data contain roughly 5,700 distinct CDR3 sequences, around 15% of them seen just once; the ten biggest clones take up roughly 15%. These receptors lack a known antigen. Sequenced here: lung tumor tissue, sampled at surgery. The receptor set was obtained from a female donor with early-stage non-small cell lung cancer.

This clonotype is medium-sized. This chain uses TRBV20-1 with TRBJ2-3; tentative D call: TRBD2 (6 bases). Germline values: CDR1 DFQATT, CDR2 SNEGSKA (reference sequence). This CDR3 region has 15 residues. The germline V and J ends were trimmed by 1 base and 1 base, with 12 bases remaining between them. The CDR3 DNA reads TGCAGTGCTAGAGTATTGGGCGGGGGCACAGATACGCAGTATTTT. Its translation: CSARVLGGGTDTQYF.

This clonotype is medium-sized (0.01 to 0.1%) within its sample. This chain links TRBV29-1 with TRBJ1-1, with D unclear. The V end lost 2 bases, the J end lost 4 bases, and 8 bases lay between the germline ends. This CDR3 region has 12 residues. CDR1 and CDR2 (germline): SQVTM, ANQGSEA. CDR3 protein: CSVENFGTEAFF. The CDR3 coding sequence is TGCAGCGTTGAAAATTTTGGCACTGAAGCTTTCTTT.

This clonotype was counted ten times or more. The chain employs TRBV19 and TRBJ2-1; 7 positions match TRBD2. The V gene's germline CDR1 is LNHDA and CDR2 SQIVND (reference sequence). V was clipped by 6 bases and J by 9 bases; unmatched bases: 11. CDR3 length: 14 residues. The CDR3: CASRIAEASGEQFF. Here the CDR3 DNA reads TGTGCCAGTAGGATCGCCGAGGCTAGCGGTGAGCAGTTCTTC.

By share, this clonotype ranks as medium-sized. The chain links TRBV15 to TRBJ1-2; TRBD1 matches at 7 bases. The germline V gene encodes CDR1 LNHNV and CDR2 YYDKDF (reference sequence). The CDR3 is made up of 14 amino acids. V trimming: 3 bases; J trimming: 1 base; junction bases outside the gene matches: 2. The CDR3 reads CATSRGQFNYGYTF. The DNA for the CDR3 is TGTGCCACCAGCAGGGGACAGTTTAACTATGGCTACACCTTC.

This clonotype came up many times. The rearrangement uses TRBV20-1 and TRBJ1-3, with TRBD1 matching 9 bases. This CDR3 is 14 amino acids long. The germline V gene encodes CDR1 DFQATT and CDR2 SNEGSKA (reference sequence). V lost 6 bases to trimming and J lost 2 bases; unmatched junction nucleotides: 5. This chain's CDR3 is CSAPGTGTGNTIYF. CDR3 sequence (DNA): TGCAGTGCCCCCGGGACAGGGACTGGAAACACCATATATTTT.

J is TRBJ1-1 and V is TRBV18, with 7 bases matching TRBD1. CDR3 length: 15 residues. Unmatched junction bases numbered 3, after V lost 1 base and J lost 1 base. Per germline, CDR1 KGHSH and CDR2 LQKENI. CDR3 nucleotide sequence: TGTGCCAGCTCACCACTGGGACAGAGGAACACTGAAGCTTTCTTT. This translates into CASSPLGQRNTEAFF. The whole variable domain, filled in from reference TRBV18 and TRBJ1-1, reads NAGVMQNPRHLVRRRGQEARLRCSPMKGHSHVYWYRQLPEEGLKFMVYLQKENIIDESGMPKERFSAEFPKEGPSILRIQQVVRGDSAAYFCASSPLGQRNTEAFFGQGTRLTVV.

This clonotype is medium-sized (0.01 to 0.1%) within its sample. The chain links TRBV5-1 to TRBJ2-7; D perhaps matches TRBD1 (5 bases). The V end was cut by 0 bases, the J end by 5 bases, with 9 bases between. There are 13 residues in the CDR3. Germline V CDR1 and CDR2: SGHRS, YFSETQ. Here the CDR3 reads CASSLDGADEQYF. CDR3 DNA: TGCGCCAGCAGCTTGGATGGGGCAGACGAGCAGTACTTC.

Sample share makes this clonotype medium-sized (0.01 to 0.1%). V gene TRBV6-5 combines with J gene TRBJ2-4, with D possibly matching TRBD2 (6 bases). With 6 bases removed from V and 3 bases from J, the gap between germline ends came to 15 bases. This CDR3 has 15 amino acids. Per the germline V gene, CDR1 is MNHEY and CDR2 is SVGAGI. The CDR3 spells CASSPAWEVKNIQYF. CDR3 DNA sequence: TGTGCCAGCAGCCCCGCTTGGGAGGTCAAAAACATTCAGTACTTC.

This clonotype is categorized as medium-sized. The V gene is TRBV29-1, the J gene TRBJ2-6; D unclear. In germline, CDR1 is SQVTM, CDR2 ANQGSEA. V was clipped by 0 bases and J by 4 bases, with 10 bases between them. The CDR3 sequence is 15 residues long. This chain's CDR3 is CSVEDQAQGANVLTF. Here the CDR3 DNA reads TGCAGCGTTGAAGACCAGGCGCAAGGGGCCAACGTCCTGACTTTC.